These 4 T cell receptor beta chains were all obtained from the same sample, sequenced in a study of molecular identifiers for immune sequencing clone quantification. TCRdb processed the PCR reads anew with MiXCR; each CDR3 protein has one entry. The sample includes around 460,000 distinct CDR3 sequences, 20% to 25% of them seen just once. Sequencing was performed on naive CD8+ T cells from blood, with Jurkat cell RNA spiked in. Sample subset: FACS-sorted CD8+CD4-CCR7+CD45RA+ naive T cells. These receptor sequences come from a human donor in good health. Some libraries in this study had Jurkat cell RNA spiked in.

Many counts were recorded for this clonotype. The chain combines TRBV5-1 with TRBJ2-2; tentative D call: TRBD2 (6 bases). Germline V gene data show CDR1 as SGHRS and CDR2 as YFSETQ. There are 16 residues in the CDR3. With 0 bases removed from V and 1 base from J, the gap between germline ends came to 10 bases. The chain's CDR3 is CASSLVGGKNTGELFF. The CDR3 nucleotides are TGCGCCAGCAGCTTGGTTGGAGGGAAGAACACCGGGGAGCTGTTTTTT.

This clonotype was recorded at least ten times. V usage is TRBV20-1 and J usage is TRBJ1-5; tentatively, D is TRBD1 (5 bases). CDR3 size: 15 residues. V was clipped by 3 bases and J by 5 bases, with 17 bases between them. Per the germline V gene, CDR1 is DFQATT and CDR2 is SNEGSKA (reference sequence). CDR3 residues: CSARAPGGTDQPQHF. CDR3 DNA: TGCAGTGCTAGGGCCCCCGGAGGGACGGATCAGCCCCAGCATTTT.

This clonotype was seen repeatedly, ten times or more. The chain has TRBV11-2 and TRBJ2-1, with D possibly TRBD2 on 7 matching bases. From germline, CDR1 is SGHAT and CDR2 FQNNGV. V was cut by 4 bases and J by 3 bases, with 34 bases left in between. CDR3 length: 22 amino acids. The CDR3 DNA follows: TGTGCCAGCAGCTCCGCGCCCTCTTACGGGGGGACAAACCTGCGGGGCTACAATGAGCAGTTCTTC. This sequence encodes CASSSAPSYGGTNLRGYNEQFF. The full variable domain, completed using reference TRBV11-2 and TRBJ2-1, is EAGVAQSPRYKIIEKRQSVAFWCNPISGHATLYWYQQILGQGPKLLIQFQNNGVVDDSQLPKDRFSAERLKGVDSTLKIQPAKLEDSAVYLCASSSAPSYGGTNLRGYNEQFFGPGTRLTVL.

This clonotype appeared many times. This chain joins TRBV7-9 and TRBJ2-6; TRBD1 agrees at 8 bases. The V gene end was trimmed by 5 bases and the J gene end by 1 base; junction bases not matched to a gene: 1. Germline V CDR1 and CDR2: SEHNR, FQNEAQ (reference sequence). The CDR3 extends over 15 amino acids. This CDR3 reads CASSRTGSGANVLTF. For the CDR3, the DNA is TGTGCCAGCAGCCGGACAGGGTCTGGGGCCAACGTCCTGACTTTC.